The T cell receptor beta chain described here comes from a study of blood T cell repertoires in COVID-19. In the study overall: Italy, Spain and the United States were the sources of the convalescent and acute COVID-19 samples.

Profiling relied on immunoSEQ multiplex PCR, and the TCRdb table lists in-frame clones only, not all of them. This sample has roughly 700,000 clones; 70% to 90% occur once, and the top ten carry about 0.24%. V was shortened by 3 bases and J by 6 bases, with 5 bases between the two germline ends. Per the germline V gene, CDR1 is LGHNA and CDR2 is YNFKEQ. This CDR3 has 11 residues. The chain couples TRBV4-2 to TRBJ1-2; D remains unclear. This sequence originates from a woman between 18 and 29 years old with acute or convalescent COVID-19. Material for sequencing was peripheral blood. The CDR3 sequence: CASSHGDGYTF. The CDR3 nucleotides are TGTGCCAGCAGCCACGGGGATGGCTACACCTTC.